This T cell receptor (beta chain) was retrieved from a study of T cell responses to AZD1222 COVID-19 vaccine. Sequenced by immunoSEQ multiplex PCR; TCRdb stores in-frame clones only, minus some. The table has about 110,000 clones, about 89% seen once. V lost 2 bases to trimming and J lost 2 bases; unmatched junction nucleotides: 3. This CDR3 region has 15 residues. Germline CDR1 and CDR2: WNHNN and SYGVQD (reference sequence). The chain uses TRBV10-1 and TRBJ1-2, with 9 positions matching TRBD1. The TCR originated in an adult who received the AZD1222 COVID-19 vaccine. Sequenced here: peripheral blood, sampled 28 days after the second AZD1222 dose. CDR3 coding DNA: TGCGCCAGCAGTGAGCGACAGGGGGTGAACTATGGCTACACCTTC. Its translation: CASSERQGVNYGYTF.